Listed below are T cell receptor beta chains from one sample, sequenced in a study of blood T cell repertoires in COVID-19. Measured with immunoSEQ multiplex PCR; TCRdb has only the in-frame clones, and not every one. The sample lists approximately 100,000 clones, roughly 80% occurring once. The sequenced sample consisted of peripheral blood. These receptors originate from a woman older than 75 with acute or convalescent COVID-19. The CDR3 runs from the conserved cysteine through the conserved F or W. Fields, in order: D gene, clone size, CDR3 length, J gene, V gene, CDR3 DNA, CDR3 protein. D genes are given only for firm matches. Rows give clone size only sometimes, using once, few, many, or a class for an expanded clone.

d_call: TRBD1
clone_size: -
cdr3_length: 12
j_call: TRBJ2-1
v_call: TRBV10-2
cdr3_nt: TGCGCCAGCAACAGGGGGCAGAATGAGCAGTTCTTC
cdr3_aa: CASNRGQNEQFF

d_call: TRBD1
clone_size: -
cdr3_length: 15
j_call: TRBJ2-4
v_call: TRBV6-5
cdr3_nt: TGTGCCAGCAGCCCGGGACAGCTAGCCAAAAACATTCAGTACTTC
cdr3_aa: CASSPGQLAKNIQYF

d_call: TRBD2
clone_size: -
cdr3_length: 16
j_call: TRBJ2-3
v_call: TRBV9
cdr3_nt: TGTGCCAGCAGCGTAACTAGCGGGGGGGTCACAGATACGCAGTATTTT
cdr3_aa: CASSVTSGGVTDTQYF

d_call: -
clone_size: once
cdr3_length: 14
j_call: TRBJ1-1
v_call: TRBV6-2/TRBV6-3
cdr3_nt: TGTGCCAGCAGCTATGTAAAAAGAAACAGTGAAGCTTTCTTT
cdr3_aa: CASSYVKRNSEAFF

d_call: TRBD1
clone_size: -
cdr3_length: 13
j_call: TRBJ1-2
v_call: TRBV7-2
cdr3_nt: TGTGCCAGCAGCTTAATAGGGGGCGTTAGCTACACCTTC
cdr3_aa: CASSLIGGVSYTF

d_call: -
clone_size: -
cdr3_length: 18
j_call: TRBJ2-3
v_call: TRBV7-8
cdr3_nt: TGTGCCAGCAGCGCGCGGTCGGCCGGGACTCCCCGCACAGATACGCAGTATTTT
cdr3_aa: CASSARSAGTPRTDTQYF

d_call: TRBD1
clone_size: -
cdr3_length: 14
j_call: TRBJ1-6
v_call: TRBV6-5
cdr3_nt: TGTGCCAGCAGGCCGGGACAGAGTAATTCACCCCTCCACTTT
cdr3_aa: CASRPGQSNSPLHF

d_call: TRBD1
clone_size: -
cdr3_length: 13
j_call: TRBJ1-5
v_call: TRBV5-4
cdr3_nt: TGTGCCAGCAGTCCAACAGGGGATAACAACCAGCATTTT
cdr3_aa: CASSPTGDNNQHF

d_call: -
clone_size: -
cdr3_length: 14
j_call: TRBJ1-4
v_call: TRBV5-4
cdr3_nt: TGTGCCAGCAGCTCAGGGGCCGCTAATGAAAAACTGTTTTTT
cdr3_aa: CASSSGAANEKLFF

d_call: TRBD1
clone_size: -
cdr3_length: 13
j_call: TRBJ1-6
v_call: TRBV30
cdr3_nt: TGTGCCTGGACAGGGGACAGAGATTCACCCCTCCACTTT
cdr3_aa: CAWTGDRDSPLHF

d_call: -
clone_size: -
cdr3_length: 15
j_call: TRBJ1-4
v_call: TRBV2
cdr3_nt: TGTGCCAGCAGTGAAAGACTTGCAACTAATGAAAAACTGTTTTTT
cdr3_aa: CASSERLATNEKLFF

d_call: TRBD1
clone_size: -
cdr3_length: 13
j_call: TRBJ1-2
v_call: TRBV6-6
cdr3_nt: TGTGCCAGCAGTTCCAACACAGGGGACGGCTACACCTTC
cdr3_aa: CASSSNTGDGYTF

d_call: TRBD1
clone_size: -
cdr3_length: 15
j_call: TRBJ1-2
v_call: TRBV24-1
cdr3_nt: TGTGCCACCAGTGACCCTGGACAGGGGGCGAATGGCTACACCTTC
cdr3_aa: CATSDPGQGANGYTF

d_call: TRBD1
clone_size: -
cdr3_length: 12
j_call: TRBJ1-2
v_call: TRBV19
cdr3_nt: TGTGCCAGTAGTGAACAGGGGTATGGCTACACCTTC
cdr3_aa: CASSEQGYGYTF

d_call: -
clone_size: -
cdr3_length: 15
j_call: TRBJ1-6
v_call: TRBV19
cdr3_nt: TGTGCCAGTAGTATTAGCCGGCAGTCAAATTCACCCCTCCACTTT
cdr3_aa: CASSISRQSNSPLHF

d_call: -
clone_size: -
cdr3_length: 18
j_call: TRBJ2-3
v_call: TRBV6-2/TRBV6-3
cdr3_nt: TGTGCCAGCAGTTACGACGCCACGGGGGACCAAACGGCAGATACGCAGTATTTT
cdr3_aa: CASSYDATGDQTADTQYF

d_call: -
clone_size: few
cdr3_length: 16
j_call: TRBJ1-1
v_call: TRBV6-6
cdr3_nt: TGTGCCAGCAGTTACTCGAGTAATCGGGAGGAGGCTGAAGCTTTCTTT
cdr3_aa: CASSYSSNREEAEAFF

d_call: TRBD2
clone_size: -
cdr3_length: 16
j_call: TRBJ2-2
v_call: TRBV24-1
cdr3_nt: TGTGCCACCAGTGATTCGGGGGAGGGGAGGGCCGGGGAGCTGTTTTTT
cdr3_aa: CATSDSGEGRAGELFF

d_call: -
clone_size: -
cdr3_length: 14
j_call: TRBJ1-2
v_call: TRBV6-5
cdr3_nt: TGTGCCAGCAGAAGCTGGGGGGGGAGAGGAGGCTACACCTTC
cdr3_aa: CASRSWGGRGGYTF

d_call: -
clone_size: -
cdr3_length: 16
j_call: TRBJ2-3
v_call: TRBV6-5
cdr3_nt: TGTGCCAGCAGTTACGCCGGCAGGGGAGCTGGAGATACGCAGTATTTT
cdr3_aa: CASSYAGRGAGDTQYF

d_call: -
clone_size: once
cdr3_length: 16
j_call: TRBJ2-7
v_call: TRBV7-2
cdr3_nt: TGTGCCAGCAGCTACCGCCGTTCAGGGGCCTCCTACGAGCAGTACTTC
cdr3_aa: CASSYRRSGASYEQYF

d_call: -
clone_size: -
cdr3_length: 14
j_call: TRBJ1-1
v_call: TRBV10-3
cdr3_nt: TGTGCCATCAGTATGGACAGCCAGAACACTGAAGCTTTCTTT
cdr3_aa: CAISMDSQNTEAFF

d_call: -
clone_size: -
cdr3_length: 14
j_call: TRBJ1-3
v_call: TRBV28
cdr3_nt: TGTGCCAGTTACCAGACGGGCTCTGGAAACACCATATATTTT
cdr3_aa: CASYQTGSGNTIYF

d_call: -
clone_size: -
cdr3_length: 14
j_call: TRBJ2-6
v_call: TRBV20-1
cdr3_nt: TGCAGTGCTAGTGGAGGCTCTGGGGCCAACGTCCTGACTTTC
cdr3_aa: CSASGGSGANVLTF

d_call: -
clone_size: -
cdr3_length: 16
j_call: TRBJ1-1
v_call: TRBV7-8
cdr3_nt: TGTGCCAGCAGCTTGATGACGACAAGGCCCAACACTGAAGCTTTCTTT
cdr3_aa: CASSLMTTRPNTEAFF

d_call: -
clone_size: -
cdr3_length: 15
j_call: TRBJ1-1
v_call: TRBV5-1
cdr3_nt: TGCGCCAGCAGCATGGAAGGGGCGCGGAACGCTGAAGCTTTCTTT
cdr3_aa: CASSMEGARNAEAFF

d_call: -
clone_size: -
cdr3_length: 11
j_call: TRBJ2-5
v_call: TRBV20-1
cdr3_nt: TGCAGTGCTAGCCCCTGGGGGCCCCAGTACTTC
cdr3_aa: CSASPWGPQYF

d_call: -
clone_size: -
cdr3_length: 14
j_call: TRBJ1-4
v_call: TRBV6-2/TRBV6-3
cdr3_nt: TGTGCCAGCAGTGCCGAGGGGGGGGATGAAAAACTGTTTTTT
cdr3_aa: CASSAEGGDEKLFF

d_call: -
clone_size: -
cdr3_length: 13
j_call: TRBJ1-2
v_call: TRBV7-2
cdr3_nt: TGTGCCAGCAGCTTAGCGAACGGGAATGGCTACACCTTC
cdr3_aa: CASSLANGNGYTF

d_call: TRBD2
clone_size: -
cdr3_length: 15
j_call: TRBJ2-3
v_call: TRBV2
cdr3_nt: TGTGCCAGCAGTGTTCTCGGGGGGGCGGCAGATACGCAGTATTTT
cdr3_aa: CASSVLGGAADTQYF

d_call: -
clone_size: -
cdr3_length: 16
j_call: TRBJ2-4
v_call: TRBV11-2
cdr3_nt: TGTGCCAGCAGCTTAAGGGGGGGGCAGGGAAAAAACATTCAGTACTTC
cdr3_aa: CASSLRGGQGKNIQYF

d_call: -
clone_size: once
cdr3_length: 14
j_call: TRBJ1-2
v_call: TRBV7-3
cdr3_nt: TGTGCCAGCAGCCCAGACGGGGGAAACTATGGCTACACCTTC
cdr3_aa: CASSPDGGNYGYTF

d_call: -
clone_size: -
cdr3_length: 14
j_call: TRBJ2-5
v_call: TRBV5-1
cdr3_nt: TGCGCCAGCAGCTCACAGGGTGGCCAAGAGACCCAGTACTTC
cdr3_aa: CASSSQGGQETQYF

d_call: -
clone_size: -
cdr3_length: 15
j_call: TRBJ1-5
v_call: TRBV5-8
cdr3_nt: TGTGCCAGCAGCATAGGGGGAGGGGGCAATCAGCCCCAGCATTTT
cdr3_aa: CASSIGGGGNQPQHF

d_call: -
clone_size: once
cdr3_length: 15
j_call: TRBJ2-5
v_call: TRBV15
cdr3_nt: TGTGCCACCAGCAGAGATCGCGGGTACCAAGAGACCCAGTACTTC
cdr3_aa: CATSRDRGYQETQYF

d_call: TRBD2
clone_size: -
cdr3_length: 17
j_call: TRBJ2-5
v_call: TRBV5-1
cdr3_nt: TGCGCCAGCAGCTTGAGGAGTAGCGGGGGGTCTGGGGAGACCCAGTACTTC
cdr3_aa: CASSLRSSGGSGETQYF

d_call: -
clone_size: -
cdr3_length: 14
j_call: TRBJ1-1
v_call: TRBV6-6
cdr3_nt: TGTGCCAGCAGTTACTTCGTAAGTCAGGGGTTAACTTTCTTT
cdr3_aa: CASSYFVSQGLTFF

d_call: TRBD1
clone_size: -
cdr3_length: 15
j_call: TRBJ1-5
v_call: TRBV6-5
cdr3_nt: TGTGCCAGCAGATGGGACAGGGGAGGCAATCAGCCCCAGCATTTT
cdr3_aa: CASRWDRGGNQPQHF

d_call: -
clone_size: -
cdr3_length: 13
j_call: TRBJ2-5
v_call: TRBV29-1
cdr3_nt: TGCAGCGTTGCCCTGGGGGCGCAGGAGACCCAGTACTTC
cdr3_aa: CSVALGAQETQYF

d_call: -
clone_size: -
cdr3_length: 15
j_call: TRBJ2-7
v_call: TRBV7-7
cdr3_nt: TGTGCCAGCAGCCGCGGGACAGCAAAAACCTACGAGCAGTACTTC
cdr3_aa: CASSRGTAKTYEQYF

d_call: -
clone_size: -
cdr3_length: 15
j_call: TRBJ2-5
v_call: TRBV5-4
cdr3_nt: TGTGCCAGCAGCTTGAGGACGGGGGTAGCAGAGACCCAGTACTTC
cdr3_aa: CASSLRTGVAETQYF

d_call: TRBD1
clone_size: -
cdr3_length: 15
j_call: TRBJ1-4
v_call: TRBV6-1
cdr3_nt: TGTGCCAGCAGTGAAGAAGTAAGGGGGCAGGAAAAACTGTTTTTT
cdr3_aa: CASSEEVRGQEKLFF

d_call: -
clone_size: few
cdr3_length: 14
j_call: TRBJ1-5
v_call: TRBV25-1
cdr3_nt: TGTGCCAGCAGTGCACAGGGCGCAAATCAGCCCCAGCATTTT
cdr3_aa: CASSAQGANQPQHF

d_call: -
clone_size: once
cdr3_length: 15
j_call: TRBJ1-6
v_call: TRBV6-2/TRBV6-3
cdr3_nt: TGTGCCAGCAGTTTGGGGGCTACCTATAATTCACCCCTCCACTTT
cdr3_aa: CASSLGATYNSPLHF

d_call: TRBD1
clone_size: -
cdr3_length: 17
j_call: TRBJ2-1
v_call: TRBV11-3
cdr3_nt: TGTGCCAGCAGCTTAGAGAGTAAGAGGGGGCTTAGGAATGAGCAGTTCTTC
cdr3_aa: CASSLESKRGLRNEQFF

d_call: -
clone_size: -
cdr3_length: 14
j_call: TRBJ1-4
v_call: TRBV9
cdr3_nt: TGTGCCAGCAGCGATGACAGCTATAATGAAAAACTGTTTTTT
cdr3_aa: CASSDDSYNEKLFF

d_call: -
clone_size: -
cdr3_length: 13
j_call: TRBJ1-1
v_call: TRBV30
cdr3_nt: TGTGCCTGGGGTACAGGGCTGAACACTGAAGCTTTCTTT
cdr3_aa: CAWGTGLNTEAFF

d_call: TRBD1
clone_size: -
cdr3_length: 18
j_call: TRBJ2-2
v_call: TRBV9
cdr3_nt: TGTGCCAGCAGCAAACTCTCGAGGGGGACAGGGGGCACCGGGGAGCTGTTTTTT
cdr3_aa: CASSKLSRGTGGTGELFF

d_call: TRBD2
clone_size: -
cdr3_length: 14
j_call: TRBJ2-3
v_call: TRBV5-1
cdr3_nt: TGCGCCAGCAGCTTCGAGCGGGGGGGCGGTACGCAGTATTTT
cdr3_aa: CASSFERGGGTQYF

d_call: -
clone_size: -
cdr3_length: 16
j_call: TRBJ1-6
v_call: TRBV2
cdr3_nt: TGTGCCAGCAGTGAGGGCAGCCCTGTTGCGAATTCACCCCTCCACTTT
cdr3_aa: CASSEGSPVANSPLHF

d_call: TRBD1
clone_size: -
cdr3_length: 19
j_call: TRBJ1-5
v_call: TRBV6-2/TRBV6-3
cdr3_nt: TGTGCCAGCAGTCGCTATACCGGGACAGGGGGCTTTTGGAATCAGCCCCAGCATTTT
cdr3_aa: CASSRYTGTGGFWNQPQHF

d_call: TRBD1
clone_size: -
cdr3_length: 18
j_call: TRBJ1-2
v_call: TRBV24-1
cdr3_nt: TGTGCCACCAGTGGGGGAGGACAGGGGGCAAGTGATAACTATGGCTACACCTTC
cdr3_aa: CATSGGGQGASDNYGYTF

d_call: -
clone_size: few
cdr3_length: 11
j_call: TRBJ2-3
v_call: TRBV6-2/TRBV6-3
cdr3_nt: TGTGCCAGCCGTTTCTCAGATACGCAGTATTTT
cdr3_aa: CASRFSDTQYF

d_call: TRBD1
clone_size: -
cdr3_length: 16
j_call: TRBJ1-1
v_call: TRBV27
cdr3_nt: TGTGCCAGCCGGGCGGGGACAGGAACTCCGGCAACTGAAGCTTTCTTT
cdr3_aa: CASRAGTGTPATEAFF

d_call: -
clone_size: -
cdr3_length: 13
j_call: TRBJ1-5
v_call: TRBV3-1/TRBV3-2
cdr3_nt: TGTGCCAGCAGCCAATCCCTTAATCAGCCCCAGCATTTT
cdr3_aa: CASSQSLNQPQHF

d_call: TRBD1
clone_size: few
cdr3_length: 14
j_call: TRBJ1-1
v_call: TRBV7-2
cdr3_nt: TGTGCCAGCAGCATGGACAGGCAGAACACTGAAGCTTTCTTT
cdr3_aa: CASSMDRQNTEAFF

d_call: -
clone_size: few
cdr3_length: 14
j_call: TRBJ1-1
v_call: TRBV5-1
cdr3_nt: TGCGCCAGCAGCTTGTCATCAGGCAACACTGAAGCTTTCTTT
cdr3_aa: CASSLSSGNTEAFF

d_call: TRBD1
clone_size: few
cdr3_length: 14
j_call: TRBJ1-4
v_call: TRBV30
cdr3_nt: TGTGCCTGGACCACCGGGACAGCCTATGAAAAACTGTTTTTT
cdr3_aa: CAWTTGTAYEKLFF